This passage covers 15 T cell receptor beta chains from one sample sequenced in a study of T cells in narcolepsy. Libraries were prepared by immunoSEQ multiplex PCR; TCRdb keeps only in-frame clonotypes and omits some of them. The table includes tens of thousands of clones, over 80% detected once. The sequencing sample was made of CD45RA- memory CD4+ T cells from PBMCs. The receptor source for this set is a human donor with narcolepsy.

This chain links TRBV7-2 with TRBJ1-6; D possibly corresponds to TRBD1 (5 bases). Trimming shortened V by 3 bases and J by 14 bases, and 11 bases separated the two germline ends. The CDR3 covers 12 residues. Germline CDR1 SGHTA, CDR2 FQGNSA. The CDR3 spells CASSLGVGSLHF. DNA for the CDR3: TGTGCCAGCAGCTTGGGGGTAGGATCCCTCCACTTT.

A few counts support this clone. The chain links TRBV5-1 to TRBJ2-1; unclear D gene. The CDR3 is 16 residues long. V lost 3 bases, J lost 3 bases, and 16 bases lay in between. Germline CDR1 and CDR2: SGHRS and YFSETQ. CDR3 nucleotide sequence: TGCGCCAGCAGCTCCAACCCCCATGGGCACTACAATGAGCAGTTCTTC. Translated: CASSSNPHGHYNEQFF.

The chain employs TRBV7-9 and TRBJ2-5; TRBD2 aligns across 9 bases. From germline, CDR1 is SEHNR and CDR2 FQNEAQ (reference sequence). The length of the CDR3 is 15 residues. The ends lost 5 bases at V and 1 base at J; junction bases unmatched: 5. In DNA form, the CDR3 reads TGTGCCAGCAGCCTTAGCGGGGGCCTCCAAGAGACCCAGTACTTC. Translation: CASSLSGGLQETQYF.

This chain joins TRBV7-2 and TRBJ1-6; tentative D call: TRBD1 (6 bases). Germline assignment: CDR1 SGHTA and CDR2 FQGNSA. V lost 1 base and J lost 6, with 16 bases in between. The CDR3 has 17 residues. CDR3 sequence reads: CASSLGQVFGSNSPLHF. Here the CDR3 DNA reads TGTGCCAGCAGCTTAGGACAGGTATTCGGGTCTAATTCACCCCTCCACTTT. The full variable domain, its missing parts supplied by reference TRBV7-2 and TRBJ1-6, is GAGVSQSPSNKVTEKGKDVELRCDPISGHTALYWYRQSLGQGLEFLIYFQGNSAPDKSGLPSDRFSAERTGGSVSTLTIQRTQQEDSAVYLCASSLGQVFGSNSPLHFGNGTRLTVT.

The chain links TRBV6-1 to TRBJ1-1; 8 bases are shared with TRBD1. Germline V gene data show CDR1 as MNHNS and CDR2 as SASEGT. V was pared by 4 bases and J by 4 bases, with 5 bases of the junction left unmatched. The CDR3 consists of 14 residues. The CDR3 nucleotides are TGTGCCAGCAGTGGACAGGGGATGGTCACTGAAGCTTTCTTT. Its protein product is CASSGQGMVTEAFF.

The V and J genes are TRBV7-9 and TRBJ1-2; D may be TRBD1 (5 bases). V lost 8 bases and J lost 4, with 11 bases in between. The CDR3 extends over 12 amino acids. CDR1 is SEHNR, CDR2 FQNEAQ, per germline (reference sequence). Here the CDR3 DNA reads TGTGCCAGCGGGGCTGCGAGCTATGGCTACACCTTC. Translated: CASGAASYGYTF.

The chain joins TRBV14 to TRBJ1-1, with D perhaps TRBD1 (6 bases). The CDR3 is made up of 15 amino acids. Germline V gives CDR1 SGHDN, CDR2 FVKESK. V lost 4 bases and J lost 8, with 20 bases in between. Here the CDR3 reads CASSPVPVRTEEAFF. The CDR3 coding sequence is TGTGCCAGCAGCCCCGTCCCGGTGCGGACAGAAGAAGCTTTCTTT.

CDR3 region: CASSDVLGRRAHEQYF. The CDR3, as DNA: TGTGCCAGCAGTGATGTTCTCGGACGGCGCGCACACGAGCAGTACTTC. The J gene is TRBJ2-7, the V gene TRBV6-1; D call uncertain. Germline assignment: CDR1 MNHNS and CDR2 SASEGT. The V and J ends lost 3 bases and 5 bases respectively, with 20 bases between them. This CDR3 has 16 amino acids.

The rearrangement links TRBV19 to TRBJ2-7; D is unresolved. Trimming pared 2 bases from V and 6 bases from J, leaving 5 bases between. The CDR3 is 11 amino acids. Germline lookup yields CDR1 LNHDA and CDR2 SQIVND (reference sequence). The CDR3 reads CASSIFGEQYF. The CDR3 bases are TGTGCCAGTAGTATATTCGGCGAGCAGTACTTC.

The CDR3 here is CAWSGPITGELFF. The DNA of the CDR3 is TGTGCCTGGAGTGGACCAATCACCGGGGAGCTGTTTTTT. The chain employs TRBV30 and TRBJ2-2; D call uncertain. V was cut by 1 base and J by 4 bases, with 7 bases left in between. Germline CDR1 reads GTSNPN; CDR2 reads SVGIG (reference sequence). The CDR3 covers 13 residues.

This clone was seen a handful of times. The rearrangement joins TRBV28 to TRBJ1-4; 8 positions agree with TRBD1. Germline lookup yields CDR1 MDHEN and CDR2 SYDVKM. This CDR3 is built from 15 residues. Unmatched junction bases numbered 18, after V lost 8 bases and J lost 13 bases. CDR3 residues: CASLQSGQGAQGLFF. For the CDR3, the DNA is TGTGCCAGCCTCCAAAGCGGGCAGGGGGCGCAGGGACTGTTTTTT.

The CDR3 sequence is CASSYSGQGDYGYTF. In DNA form, the CDR3 reads TGTGCCAGCAGTTACTCGGGACAGGGGGACTATGGCTACACCTTC. The V call is TRBV7-9, the J call TRBJ1-2, with 11 bases aligning to TRBD1. CDR3 length: 15 amino acids. Germline trimming cut 6 bases from V and 3 bases from J; bases unmatched to any gene: 6. Germline assignment: CDR1 SEHNR and CDR2 FQNEAQ (reference sequence).

V is TRBV5-1 and J is TRBJ1-2; no firm D call. The germline V gene has CDR1 SGHRS and CDR2 YFSETQ. With 4 bases removed from V and 4 bases from J, the gap between germline ends came to 14 bases. The CDR3 runs to 14 residues. The CDR3 loop is CASSEYTGGYGYTF. The CDR3 bases are TGCGCCAGCAGCGAATACACGGGCGGCTATGGCTACACCTTC.

This clone was seen more than once but under ten times. The genes are TRBV5-1 and TRBJ2-7; no clear D. Germline CDR1 is SGHRS and CDR2 is YFSETQ. V lost 4 bases, J lost 5 bases, and 19 bases lay in between. The CDR3 totals 15 residues. In DNA, the CDR3 is TGCGCCAGCAGCCCCGCTGGTATAGGGTCCCACGAGCAGTACTTC. Amino acids: CASSPAGIGSHEQYF.

This chain links TRBV27 with TRBJ1-2; the match to TRBD1 covers 7 bases. V lost 6 bases to trimming and J lost 4 bases; unmatched junction nucleotides: 14. The CDR3 is 16 residues long. Germline V lookup: CDR1 MNHEY, CDR2 SMNVEV (reference sequence). CDR3 nucleotide sequence: TGTGCCAGCAGAGGCGGGACAGACCTATTAGGCTATGGCTACACCTTC. Translation gives CASRGGTDLLGYGYTF.